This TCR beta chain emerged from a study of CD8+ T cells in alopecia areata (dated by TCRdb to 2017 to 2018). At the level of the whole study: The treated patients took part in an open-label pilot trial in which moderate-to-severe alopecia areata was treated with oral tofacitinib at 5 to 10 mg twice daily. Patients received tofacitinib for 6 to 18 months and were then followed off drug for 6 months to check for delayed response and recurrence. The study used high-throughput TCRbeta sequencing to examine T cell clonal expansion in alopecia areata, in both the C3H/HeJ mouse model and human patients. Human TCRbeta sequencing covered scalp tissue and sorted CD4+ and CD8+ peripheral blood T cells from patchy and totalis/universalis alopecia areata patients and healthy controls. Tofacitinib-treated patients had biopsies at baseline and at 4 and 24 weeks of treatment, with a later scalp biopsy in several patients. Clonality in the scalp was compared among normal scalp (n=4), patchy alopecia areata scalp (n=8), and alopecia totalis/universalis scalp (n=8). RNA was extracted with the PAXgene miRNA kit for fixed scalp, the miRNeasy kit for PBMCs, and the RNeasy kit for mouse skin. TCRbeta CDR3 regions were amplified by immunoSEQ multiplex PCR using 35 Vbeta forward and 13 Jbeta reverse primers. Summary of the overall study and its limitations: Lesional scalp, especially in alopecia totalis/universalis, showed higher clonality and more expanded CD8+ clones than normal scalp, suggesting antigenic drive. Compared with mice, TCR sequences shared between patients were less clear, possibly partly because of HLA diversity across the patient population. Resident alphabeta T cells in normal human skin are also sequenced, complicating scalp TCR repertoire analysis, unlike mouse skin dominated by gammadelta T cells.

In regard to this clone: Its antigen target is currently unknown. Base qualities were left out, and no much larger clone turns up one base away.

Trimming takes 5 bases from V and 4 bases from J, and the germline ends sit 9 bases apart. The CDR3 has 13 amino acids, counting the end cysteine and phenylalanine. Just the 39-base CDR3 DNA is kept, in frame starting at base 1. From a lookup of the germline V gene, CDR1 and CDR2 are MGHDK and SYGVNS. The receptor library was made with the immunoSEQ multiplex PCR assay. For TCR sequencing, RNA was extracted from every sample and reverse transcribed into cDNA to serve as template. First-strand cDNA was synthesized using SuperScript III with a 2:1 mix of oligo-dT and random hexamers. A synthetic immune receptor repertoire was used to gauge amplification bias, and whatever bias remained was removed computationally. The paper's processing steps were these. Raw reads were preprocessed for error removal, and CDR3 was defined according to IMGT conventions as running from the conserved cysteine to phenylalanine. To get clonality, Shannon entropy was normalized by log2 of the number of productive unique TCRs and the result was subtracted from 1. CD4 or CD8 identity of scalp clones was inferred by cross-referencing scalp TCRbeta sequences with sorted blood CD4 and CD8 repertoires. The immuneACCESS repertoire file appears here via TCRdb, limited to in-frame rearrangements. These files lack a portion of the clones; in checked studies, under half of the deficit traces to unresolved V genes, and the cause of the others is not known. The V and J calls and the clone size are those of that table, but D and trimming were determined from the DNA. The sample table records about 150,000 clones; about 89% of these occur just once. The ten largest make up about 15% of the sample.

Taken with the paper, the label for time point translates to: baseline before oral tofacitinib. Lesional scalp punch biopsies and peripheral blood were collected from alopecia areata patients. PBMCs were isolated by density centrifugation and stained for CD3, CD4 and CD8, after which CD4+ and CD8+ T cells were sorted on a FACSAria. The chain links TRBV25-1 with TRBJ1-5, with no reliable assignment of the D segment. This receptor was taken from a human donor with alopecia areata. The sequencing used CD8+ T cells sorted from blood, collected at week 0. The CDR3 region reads CASSYGGNQPQHF. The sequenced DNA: TGTGCCAGCAGTTACGGCGGGAATCAGCCCCAGCATTTT.